A single sample gave rise to the 26 T cell receptor beta chains below, sequenced in a study of technical replicates of blood from several donors. TCRdb keeps only in-frame clones here, not all; method: immunoSEQ multiplex PCR. The sample holds roughly 71,000 clones, about 95% seen once. The material sequenced was T cells isolated from PBMCs. These receptors were taken from a human donor in good health.

The CDR3, as DNA: TGTGCCAGCAGGCCGACTAGCGGGATAGTCAATGAGCAGTTCTTC. As protein: CASRPTSGIVNEQFF. The V call is TRBV6-5, the J call TRBJ2-1, with TRBD2 identical over 11 bases. The CDR3 contains 15 residues. The V gene's germline CDR1 is MNHEY and CDR2 SVGAGI. Trimming removed 6 bases from V and 6 bases from J; junction bases left unmatched: 7.

This chain's CDR3 is CAWSAQQGYEQYF. In DNA, the CDR3 is TGTGCCTGGAGTGCCCAACAGGGATACGAGCAGTACTTC. The rearrangement uses TRBV30 and TRBJ2-7; possible D gene TRBD1, 6 bases. Trimming pared 1 base from V and 4 bases from J, leaving 11 bases between. CDR1 is GTSNPN, CDR2 SVGIG, per germline (reference sequence). The CDR3 consists of 13 residues.

The CDR3 DNA reads TGTGCCACCAGCACGGACAGGGGCTCTAGTGTGCCCCAGTACTTC. Residues: CATSTDRGSSVPQYF. The rearrangement joins TRBV15 to TRBJ2-5; 9 bases line up with TRBD1. Per germline, CDR1 LNHNV and CDR2 YYDKDF (reference sequence). Trimming cost V 4 bases and J 9 bases; bases outside gene matches: 12. CDR3 length equals 15 residues. The full variable domain, with the rest looked up from reference TRBV15 and TRBJ2-5, is DAMVIQNPRYQVTQFGKPVTLSCSQTLNHNVMYWYQQKSSQAPKLLFHYYDKDFNNEADTPDNFQSRRPNTSFCFLDIRSPGLGDTAMYLCATSTDRGSSVPQYFGPGTRLLVL.

This clone was seen more than once but under ten times. V gene TRBV27 combines with J gene TRBJ1-2; 9 bases are a match to TRBD1. The length of the CDR3 is 15 residues. Germline-derived CDR1 and CDR2 are MNHEY and SMNVEV (reference sequence). The V segment lost 3 bases and the J segment 6 bases; nucleotides outside the gene matches: 8. The chain's CDR3 is CASSFRTGEGDGYTF. The CDR3 DNA reads TGTGCCAGCAGTTTCCGGACAGGGGAAGGGGATGGCTACACCTTC.

This rearrangement joins TRBV7-9 to TRBJ1-2; maybe TRBD1 (5 bases). CDR1 is SEHNR, CDR2 FQNEAQ, per germline (reference sequence). V lost 5 bases, J lost 4 bases, and 14 bases lay in between. This CDR3 has 14 amino acids. The CDR3 coding sequence is TGTGCCAGCAGCCCGGCCGGGGGGGGCTATGGCTACACCTTC. This sequence encodes CASSPAGGGYGYTF.

The chain recombines TRBV6-1 with TRBJ2-2; 10 bases map to TRBD2. Germline CDR1 is MNHNS and CDR2 is SASEGT. J was trimmed by 6 bases and V by 4 bases; bases with no gene match: 14. The CDR3 runs 18 residues. In DNA form, the CDR3 reads TGTGCCAGCAGTGGGACAGGGAGAAGCGGGGGGGCCCCCGGGGAGCTGTTTTTT. Protein product: CASSGTGRSGGAPGELFF.

The chain couples TRBV27 to TRBJ1-1; tentative D call: TRBD1 (6 bases). The V and J ends lost 5 bases and 2 bases respectively, with 15 bases between them. This CDR3 spans 15 amino acids. Germline-derived CDR1 and CDR2 are MNHEY and SMNVEV (reference sequence). CDR3 DNA: TGTGCCAGCAGTCTACAACAGGGCCGTAACACTGAAGCTTTCTTT. Its translation is CASSLQQGRNTEAFF.

The chain combines TRBV27 with TRBJ1-2, with D unresolved. The germline CDR1 and CDR2 sequences are MNHEY and SMNVEV (reference sequence). Trimming left V 3 bases short and J 2 bases short, with 7 bases between. The CDR3 is 13 residues long. The CDR3 spells CASSLTQNYGYTF. The DNA for the CDR3 is TGTGCCAGCAGTTTGACACAGAACTATGGCTACACCTTC.

This chain links TRBV27 with TRBJ1-1; TRBD1 might be the D (5 bases). The V end lost 3 bases, the J end lost 7 bases, and 15 bases lay between the germline ends. From germline, CDR1 is MNHEY and CDR2 SMNVEV (reference sequence). This CDR3 has 14 residues. CDR3 sequence (DNA): TGTGCCAGCAGTTTTCGGACACGCCGCGATGAAGCTTTCTTT. Translating it yields CASSFRTRRDEAFF.

Only a few counts were recorded for this clone. The V call is TRBV5-4, the J call TRBJ2-3; 8 bases match TRBD2. Trimming cost V 3 bases and J 6 bases; bases outside gene matches: 15. Germline V gene data show CDR1 as SGHNT and CDR2 as YYREEE (reference sequence). There are 17 residues in the CDR3. In nucleotides, the CDR3 is TGTGCCAGCAGCTCCGGTGGAGCGGGGGAGACGAGGGATACGCAGTATTTT. Translated: CASSSGGAGETRDTQYF.

The CDR3 spells CASSFGGAENEKLFF. DNA of the CDR3: TGTGCCAGCAGCTTCGGAGGGGCAGAAAATGAAAAACTGTTTTTT. The V gene is TRBV5-4, the J gene TRBJ1-4; tentatively, D is TRBD1 (5 bases). The germline gives CDR1 SGHNT, CDR2 YYREEE (reference sequence). This CDR3 has 15 residues. V was clipped by 2 bases and J by 5 bases, with 13 bases between them.

CDR3 residues: CASSREGPRTSGANVLTF. The CDR3 DNA is TGCGCCAGCAGCCGGGAGGGCCCCCGTACGTCTGGGGCCAACGTCCTGACTTTC. This chain joins TRBV5-1 and TRBJ2-6, with 8 positions matching TRBD2. With 4 bases clipped from V and 1 base from J, the junction kept 10 bases outside the gene matches. Germline CDR1 reads SGHRS; CDR2 reads YFSETQ. The CDR3 is made up of 18 amino acids.

The chain is built from TRBV13 and TRBJ2-3; 8 nucleotides align to TRBD2. The CDR3 has 16 residues. The V gene end was trimmed by 5 bases and the J gene end by 3 bases; junction bases not matched to a gene: 10. Germline CDR1 is PRHDT and CDR2 is FYEKMQ (reference sequence). CDR3 protein: CASSQSRPSGTDTQYF. CDR3 nucleotides: TGTGCCAGCAGCCAAAGTCGGCCTAGCGGGACAGATACGCAGTATTTT.

The chain carries TRBV5-1 and TRBJ1-1; the match to TRBD1 covers 9 bases. The ends lost 2 bases at V and 4 bases at J; junction bases unmatched: 3. The CDR3 consists of 14 residues. Germline CDR1 reads SGHRS; CDR2 reads YFSETQ. The CDR3 DNA reads as TGCGCCAGCAGCTTCCGGGGACAGGGCACTGAAGCTTTCTTT. It codes for CASSFRGQGTEAFF.

The V and J genes are TRBV6-1 and TRBJ1-4; D not certain. The CDR3 contains 15 residues. V lost 4 bases, J lost 6 bases, and 15 bases lay in between. Germline lookup yields CDR1 MNHNS and CDR2 SASEGT. The DNA for the CDR3 is TGTGCCAGCAGTGTAGGGTCTCCGGACTATGAAAAACTGTTTTTT. Its translation: CASSVGSPDYEKLFF.

The V gene is TRBV4-2, the J gene TRBJ1-5, with TRBD1 identical over 7 bases. J was trimmed by 7 bases and V by 2 bases; bases with no gene match: 5. The length of the CDR3 is 14 residues. CDR1 LGHNA and CDR2 YNFKEQ come from the germline V gene. CDR3 sequence (DNA): TGTGCCAGCAGCCAACTACAGGGGTTGCAGCCCCAGCATTTT. It is translated as CASSQLQGLQPQHF.

This clone was observed once. The genes are TRBV4-1 and TRBJ2-2; D remains unclear. This CDR3 is 13 amino acids long. Germline lookup yields CDR1 MGHRA and CDR2 YSYEKL. The germline V and J ends were trimmed by 4 bases and 5 bases, with 8 bases remaining between them. CDR3 in DNA: TGCGCCAGCAGCCTTACGCGGACCGGGGAGCTGTTTTTT. Encoded protein: CASSLTRTGELFF.

The chain recombines TRBV7-2 with TRBJ2-5; no clear D gene. The germline gives CDR1 SGHTA, CDR2 FQGNSA. The V end was cut by 3 bases, the J end by 9 bases, with 8 bases between. The CDR3 length is 11 residues. The DNA for the CDR3 is TGTGCCAGCAGCTTTTCGTCGGCCCAGTACTTC. It translates to CASSFSSAQYF.

V and J are TRBV29-1 and TRBJ2-2, with 11 bases that match TRBD2. Germline V gives CDR1 SQVTM, CDR2 ANQGSEA. The CDR3 spans 20 residues. The V segment lost 6 bases and the J segment 1 base; nucleotides outside the gene matches: 19. The CDR3 region has the DNA TGCAGCGTGACCGGGCCGACCTTTAGCGGGAGGGGATTGAACACCGGGGAGCTGTTTTTT. This codes for CSVTGPTFSGRGLNTGELFF.

This clone was detected only once. J is TRBJ2-3 and V is TRBV9, with 7 nucleotides matching TRBD2. CDR3 length equals 14 residues. Germline assignment: CDR1 SGDLS and CDR2 YYNGEE. Trimming at V came to 5 bases and at J to 1 base, leaving 4 bases not matched to a gene. As DNA, the CDR3 is TGTGCCAGCAGTCATGGGGGGGGCACAGATACGCAGTATTTT. Translating gives CASSHGGGTDTQYF.

The CDR3 coding sequence is TGTGCCATCAGGCAAAGGACAGGGGGGAGCTCCTACAATGAGCAGTTCTTC. It is translated as CAIRQRTGGSSYNEQFF. The rearrangement uses TRBV10-3 and TRBJ2-1, with 10 bases that match TRBD1. Germline V lookup: CDR1 ENHRY, CDR2 SYGVKD. CDR3 length: 17 residues. Losses at the gene ends were 6 bases for V and 0 bases for J; bases not matched to a gene: 8.

V is TRBV5-1 and J is TRBJ1-1, with D perhaps TRBD1 (5 bases). CDR1 is SGHRS and CDR2 is YFSETQ in the germline V gene. This CDR3 is built from 18 residues. The ends were cut back, 0 bases at V and 4 bases at J, with 22 bases in the middle. CDR3 coding DNA: TGCGCCAGCAGCTTGGATCGTAGTCAAGGGGTCTCGGGCACTGAAGCTTTCTTT. Translating gives CASSLDRSQGVSGTEAFF.

This sequence joins TRBV6-5 and TRBJ2-5; 9 nucleotides line up with TRBD1. The CDR3 runs 15 residues. Per the germline V gene, CDR1 is MNHEY and CDR2 is SVGAGI. Trimming took 2 bases from V and 5 from J; bases not matched to a gene: 6. The chain's CDR3 is CASSYGTGTRETQYF. As DNA, the CDR3 is TGTGCCAGCAGTTACGGGACAGGGACCCGGGAGACCCAGTACTTC.

The rearrangement links TRBV14 to TRBJ2-1; 12 bases match TRBD2. With 4 bases clipped from V and 4 bases from J, the junction kept 23 bases outside the gene matches. Germline CDR1 is SGHDN and CDR2 is FVKESK. CDR3 length equals 22 residues. The CDR3 nucleotides are TGTGCCAGCAGCCCCTGGAGAGGTCGACTAGCGGGAGCCGGATCCCCATACAATGAGCAGTTCTTC. It yields the protein CASSPWRGRLAGAGSPYNEQFF.

The chain has TRBV28 and TRBJ2-4, with TRBD2 matching 7 bases. This CDR3 is 14 amino acids long. The V gene's germline CDR1 is MDHEN and CDR2 SYDVKM. Trimming cost V 3 bases and J 11 bases; bases outside gene matches: 10. The CDR3: CASSLWDGGLVQYF. The CDR3 DNA reads as TGTGCCAGCAGTTTGTGGGACGGGGGGTTAGTTCAGTACTTC.

The chain joins TRBV6-5 to TRBJ1-2; D unclear. There are 16 residues in the CDR3. The V end was cut by 0 bases, the J end by 0 bases, with 11 bases between. The germline V gene encodes CDR1 MNHEY and CDR2 SVGAGI. The CDR3: CASSYSALHPNYGYTF. For the CDR3, the DNA is TGTGCCAGCAGTTACTCGGCCTTACATCCTAACTATGGCTACACCTTC.